Listed here are 15 T cell receptor beta chains from one sample, sequenced in a study of blood T cell repertoires in COVID-19. Here immunoSEQ multiplex PCR was the method, and the copy in TCRdb shows in-frame clones only, minus some. The table has 250,000 to 300,000 clones, around 89% seen once. Sequencing was carried out using peripheral blood. Receptors originate from a woman aged 25 to 39 who had recovered from COVID-19.

This chain uses TRBV19 with TRBJ1-4, with D possibly TRBD1 on 6 matching bases. The CDR3 runs 13 residues. Germline V lookup: CDR1 LNHDA, CDR2 SQIVND (reference sequence). The V end lost 6 bases, the J end lost 8 bases, and 13 bases lay between the germline ends. CDR3 amino acids: CASRYREREKLFF. The CDR3 region has the DNA TGTGCCAGTAGATACAGGGAGAGGGAAAAACTGTTTTTT. The whole variable domain, remainder taken from reference TRBV19 and TRBJ1-4, is DGGITQSPKYLFRKEGQNVTLSCEQNLNHDAMYWYRQDPGQGLRLIYYSQIVNDFQKGDIAEGYSVSREKKESFPLTVTSAQKNPTAFYLCASRYREREKLFFGSGTQLSVL.

This clone was observed a handful of times. V gene TRBV29-1 combines with J gene TRBJ2-5, with D possibly matching TRBD1 (6 bases). The CDR3 is made up of 12 amino acids. CDR1 and CDR2 (germline): SQVTM, ANQGSEA. The CDR3 loop reads CSVVQGQETQYF. The CDR3 DNA reads TGCAGTGTGGTACAGGGTCAAGAGACCCAGTACTTC.

CDR3 loop: CASSSLGQSTDTQYF. The CDR3 nucleotides read TGTGCCAGCAGCTCCCTGGGACAGAGCACAGATACGCAGTATTTT. The V gene is TRBV13, the J gene TRBJ2-3, with 7 bases that match TRBD1. This CDR3 region has 15 residues. The J segment lost 0 bases and the V segment lost 4 bases, leaving 4 bases of the junction unmatched. In germline, CDR1 is PRHDT, CDR2 FYEKMQ (reference sequence).

The CDR3 sequence is CASSLGQNYGYTF. CDR3 bases: TGTGCCAGCTCACTGGGACAGAACTATGGCTACACCTTC. The chain uses TRBV18 and TRBJ1-2; TRBD1 matches 7 bases. Germline loops: CDR1 KGHSH, CDR2 LQKENI. The trim removed 4 bases at V and 2 bases at J, leaving 1 base unmatched. This CDR3 comprises 13 residues.

V gene TRBV10-3 combines with J gene TRBJ1-1; D may be TRBD1 (5 bases). Germline CDR1 ENHRY, CDR2 SYGVKD. Trimming removed 4 bases at V and 10 bases at J, with 16 bases between. There are 13 residues in the CDR3. The CDR3, as DNA: TGTGCCATCAGTGGGGGGACCGCGCGGGGAGCTTTCTTT. This translates into CAISGGTARGAFF.

The genes are TRBV19 and TRBJ2-3; 11 nucleotides match TRBD2. CDR1 is LNHDA, CDR2 SQIVND, per germline (reference sequence). The CDR3 is 14 residues long. J gave up 1 base and V 6 bases, and 0 bases lay outside the gene matches. CDR3 loop: CASRGLAGTDTQYF. CDR3 nucleotides: TGTGCCAGTAGGGGACTAGCGGGCACAGATACGCAGTATTTT. Drawing the rest from reference TRBV19 and TRBJ2-3, the complete variable domain is DGGITQSPKYLFRKEGQNVTLSCEQNLNHDAMYWYRQDPGQGLRLIYYSQIVNDFQKGDIAEGYSVSREKKESFPLTVTSAQKNPTAFYLCASRGLAGTDTQYFGPGTRLTVL.

This sequence joins TRBV4-2 and TRBJ2-7; 8 positions match TRBD1. With 0 bases clipped from V and 3 bases from J, the junction kept 7 bases outside the gene matches. Germline V CDR1 and CDR2: LGHNA, YNFKEQ. The CDR3 consists of 16 residues. CDR3 in amino acids: CASSQEGGTGYYEQYF. CDR3 sequence (DNA): TGTGCCAGCAGCCAAGAAGGGGGGACAGGATACTACGAGCAGTACTTC.

This rearrangement joins TRBV5-4 to TRBJ2-7; possibly TRBD2 for D (6 bases). Trimming stripped 4 bases from V and 6 bases from J, with 17 bases between. Germline V gives CDR1 SGHNT, CDR2 YYREEE (reference sequence). This CDR3 region has 14 residues. In DNA form, the CDR3 reads TGTGCCAGCAGCACAAAACGGAGGGGTGGCGAGCAGTACTTC. Encoded protein: CASSTKRRGGEQYF.

The chain has TRBV7-9 and TRBJ1-5; perhaps TRBD1 as D (6 bases). The CDR3 length is 18 residues. CDR1 and CDR2 from the germline V gene are SEHNR and FQNEAQ (reference sequence). Trimming pared 0 bases from V and 0 bases from J, leaving 15 bases between. The DNA for the CDR3 is TGTGCCAGCAGCTTAGCGGCCACGACAGGTTATAGCAATCAGCCCCAGCATTTT. Protein: CASSLAATTGYSNQPQHF. The complete variable domain, with remaining parts taken from reference TRBV7-9 and TRBJ1-5, reads DTGVSQNPRHKITKRGQNVTFRCDPISEHNRLYWYRQTLGQGPEFLTYFQNEAQLEKSRLLSDRFSAERPKGSFSTLEIQRTEQGDSAMYLCASSLAATTGYSNQPQHFGDGTRLSIL.

This sequence joins TRBV6-2 or TRBV6-3 and TRBJ2-7; D may be TRBD1 (5 bases). The V and J ends lost 2 bases and 0 bases respectively, with 5 bases between them. From germline, CDR1 is MNHEY and CDR2 SVGEGT. This CDR3 has 13 amino acids. As DNA, the CDR3 is TGTGCCAGCAGTTACGACAGCTCCTACGAGCAGTACTTC. Residues: CASSYDSSYEQYF.

The chain joins TRBV5-1 to TRBJ2-2; the match to TRBD1 covers 11 bases. This CDR3 has 18 amino acids. From germline, CDR1 is SGHRS and CDR2 YFSETQ. V was clipped by 4 bases and J by 6 bases; unmatched bases: 14. CDR3 DNA: TGCGCCAGCAGCGCCTGGACAGGGGGCTTGAGAGACGCCGGGGAGCTGTTTTTT. Its protein is CASSAWTGGLRDAGELFF.

The chain is built from TRBV28 and TRBJ2-7; maybe TRBD1 (6 bases). This CDR3 contains 15 residues. V lost 6 bases and J lost 3, with 18 bases in between. Germline assignment: CDR1 MDHEN and CDR2 SYDVKM. CDR3 region: CASSLYRAPYYEQYF. DNA of the CDR3: TGTGCCAGCAGCCTATACAGGGCTCCTTACTACGAGCAGTACTTC.

The V gene is TRBV2, the J gene TRBJ2-2, with 8 bases fitting TRBD1. CDR3 length equals 15 residues. Germline lookup yields CDR1 SNHLY and CDR2 FYNNEI. Trimming took 6 bases from V and 3 from J; bases not matched to a gene: 6. CDR3 region: CASRRQGFDTGELFF. DNA for the CDR3: TGTGCCAGCAGAAGACAGGGGTTCGACACCGGGGAGCTGTTTTTT.

This clone appeared once. The rearrangement joins TRBV9 to TRBJ1-1; D might be TRBD1 (5 bases). The CDR3 consists of 15 residues. Trimming left V 1 base short and J 1 base short, with 11 bases between. The V gene's germline CDR1 is SGDLS and CDR2 YYNGEE. CDR3 nucleotides: TGTGCCAGCAGCGTATTGGGGCAAGAGAACACTGAAGCTTTCTTT. It codes for CASSVLGQENTEAFF.

The sample holds a few counts of this clone. This CDR3 is CASSAQPGGNGYTF. The CDR3 coding sequence is TGCGCCAGCAGCGCTCAACCAGGGGGCAACGGCTACACCTTC. The rearrangement links TRBV5-1 to TRBJ1-2; 8 nucleotides align to TRBD1. The junction had 10 bases not matched to a gene; V was cut back by 4 bases and J by 8 bases. The CDR3 runs to 14 residues. In germline, CDR1 is SGHRS, CDR2 YFSETQ.